This is a list of T cell receptor beta chains from one sample in a study of human T cells and chemical hapten exposure. MiXCR was run by TCRdb on the 5' RACE reads, yielding one entry per CDR3 protein. The sample lists about 120,000 distinct CDR3 sequences, more than 15% occurring once. These receptors originate from a human donor in good health. CDR3s leave out the opening cysteine and the closing phenylalanine or tryptophan.

j_call v_call cdr3_aa
TRBJ2-1 TRBV24-1 ATSDPTTIQF
TRBJ2-7 TRBV20-1 SARASGRGGYEQY
TRBJ1-4 TRBV9 ASSVTGTNEKLF
TRBJ2-1 TRBV20-1 SARDPGQGANEQF
TRBJ2-2 TRBV12-3/TRBV12-4 ASTTNPRQVGELF
TRBJ2-3 TRBV4-1 ASSQVRQSADTQY
TRBJ1-2 TRBV14 ASSQSWTDSYGYT
TRBJ2-5 TRBV4-2 ASSQGGSVETQY
TRBJ2-2 TRBV3-1 ASSHFTGELF
TRBJ2-7 TRBV28 ASSLAGTGGREQY
TRBJ2-5 TRBV6-5 ASRVLGLQETQY
TRBJ2-3 TRBV20-1 SAAVGGTDTQY
TRBJ1-2 TRBV7-2 ASSFVDRSNYGYT
TRBJ2-3 TRBV7-9 ASSFAAGGNTDTQY
TRBJ1-5 TRBV3-1 ASSQGNRGHNQPQH
TRBJ1-2 TRBV24-1 ATSAGTDVYGYT
TRBJ1-1 TRBV15 ATSSTGLEAF
TRBJ2-3 TRBV7-9 ASSSVTSGPSTDTQY
TRBJ2-3 TRBV2 ASSPRHWSTTDTQY